The T cell receptor beta chain described here comes from a study of a mutant IDH1 vaccine in newly diagnosed glioma. On the study more broadly: Radiotherapy, temozolomide, or both had been given previously, and both were given to most.

As regards this clone: Antigen specificity is unknown.

The table came from immunoSEQ multiplex PCR; TCRdb's copy has only in-frame clones and leaves some out. The table lists 110,000 or so clones, roughly 88% of them singletons. Time point: week 11, during vaccination. Mutant IDH1 20-mer peptide, at 300 ug, made up each vaccine dose, with topical imiquimod. Per the germline V gene, CDR1 is SNHLY and CDR2 is FYNNEI. CDR3 length: 13 amino acids. The chain is built from TRBV2 and TRBJ2-5; either TRBD1 or TRBD2 may fit D (5 bases each). The J call may be faulty, since TRBJ2-7 better matches the DNA end. The receptor was isolated from a woman in her 50s with glioma. Sequencing used PBMCs, obtained from a glioma patient whose treatment included an IDH1 peptide vaccine. The CDR3 region has the DNA TGTGCCAGCACTTACCGGGACCTGGCCGAGCAGTACTTC. This codes for CASTYRDLAEQYF.